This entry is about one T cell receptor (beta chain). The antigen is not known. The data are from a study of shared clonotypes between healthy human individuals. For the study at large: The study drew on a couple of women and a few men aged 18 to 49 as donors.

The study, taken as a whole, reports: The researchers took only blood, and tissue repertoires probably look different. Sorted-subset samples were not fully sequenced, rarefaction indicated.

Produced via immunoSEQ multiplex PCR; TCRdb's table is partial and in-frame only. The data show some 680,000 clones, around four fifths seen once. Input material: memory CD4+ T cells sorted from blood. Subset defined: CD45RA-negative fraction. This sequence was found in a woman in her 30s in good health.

CDR3 in DNA: TGTGCCAGCAGTGAATATCTGCCTATTCGGAGGCAAGAGACCCAGTACTTC. Translation gives CASSEYLPIRRQETQYF. The chain recombines TRBV6-1 with TRBJ2-5, with D possibly matching TRBD2 (5 bases). V was shortened by 2 bases and J by 2 bases, with 18 bases between the two germline ends. Germline V gene sequence: CDR1 MNHNS, CDR2 SASEGT. The CDR3 runs to 17 residues.